The present T cell receptor beta chain was sequenced within a study of blood T cell repertoires in COVID-19. Study information: Collection of acute and convalescent COVID-19 samples took place in the United States, Italy and Spain. Sources were T cells, B-cell-depleted T cells, or PBMCs; the material itself was cDNA or gDNA.

In the original analysis: Using reference gene primer amplification, nucleated cell counts were estimated. Method: immunoSEQ multiplex PCR; TCRdb's copy keeps in-frame clones and lacks some. That table supplies the V and J calls and clone size; D and trimming were determined from the DNA. The sample contains about 120,000 clones, about 84% of which appear only once. CDR3 length: 16 amino acids. Trimming removed 3 bases from V and 5 bases from J, with 19 bases in between. CDR1 and CDR2 (germline): MNHNY, SVGAGI (reference sequence). The V call is TRBV6-6, the J call TRBJ2-5; D possibly corresponds to TRBD1 (6 bases). This clonotype was obtained from a man aged 60 to 75 with acute or convalescent COVID-19. The sample was peripheral blood. For the CDR3, the DNA is TGTGCCAGCAGTTATCTTAACAGGGAATATAGTGAGACCCAGTACTTC. Its protein is CASSYLNREYSETQYF.